This TCR beta chain is from a study of shared T cell receptors in the human thymus. Germline V gene sequence: CDR1 LGHNA, CDR2 YSLEER. This CDR3 comprises 20 residues. After removal of 0 bases from V and 1 base from J, the junction contained 17 bases not matched to a gene. Using immunoSEQ multiplex PCR, the repertoire was profiled, and TCRdb retains in-frame clones only, with some absent. The repertoire holds 600,000 or so clones, with 70% to 90% as singletons. The data also belong to a second study, concerning human thymus T cells.

The chain joins TRBV4-3 to TRBJ2-7, with TRBD1 matching 8 bases. Sequenced material: thymocytes. The receptor was isolated from a boy younger than two with a congenital heart defect. CDR3 sequence reads: CASSQDSTRQGQGSSYEQYF. The CDR3 DNA follows: TGCGCCAGCAGCCAAGATTCTACCCGACAGGGGCAAGGAAGTTCCTACGAGCAGTACTTC.